Listed here are 25 T cell receptor beta chains from one sample, sequenced in a study of OX40 agonist ivuxolimab in advanced cancers. Assay: immunoSEQ multiplex PCR; the TCRdb copy retains only in-frame clones and omits some. This table has fewer than 100,000 clones, about 86% appearing once. Here the sequenced sample was CD4+ or CD8+ T cells sorted from blood, taken in a trial of the OX40 agonist ivuxolimab. The receptors stem from an adult with an advanced solid tumor such as melanoma, head and neck, liver or kidney cancer.

J is TRBJ2-5 and V is TRBV9; 16 bases map to TRBD2. Looked up from germline, CDR1 is SGDLS and CDR2 is YYNGEE. This CDR3 is 15 amino acids long. The J segment lost 11 bases and the V segment lost 0 bases, leaving 4 bases of the junction unmatched. This CDR3 is CASSVVGLAGGPQYF. DNA of the CDR3: TGTGCCAGCAGCGTAGTGGGACTAGCGGGGGGGCCGCAGTACTTC.

The chain is built from TRBV30 and TRBJ1-3; D might be TRBD1 (5 bases). Trimming shortened V by 1 base and J by 2 bases, and 12 bases separated the two germline ends. From germline, CDR1 is GTSNPN and CDR2 SVGIG (reference sequence). The CDR3 totals 15 residues. CDR3 protein: CAWSEGRAPGNTIYF. The CDR3 bases are TGTGCCTGGAGTGAAGGCAGGGCCCCTGGAAACACCATATATTTT.

V and J are TRBV18 and TRBJ1-2; D remains ambiguous. The V and J ends lost 4 bases and 8 bases respectively, with 11 bases between them. The CDR3 runs to 12 residues. The germline gives CDR1 KGHSH, CDR2 LQKENI. CDR3 residues: CASSLSSRGYTF. In DNA, the CDR3 is TGTGCCAGCTCACTTTCCTCAAGGGGCTACACCTTC.

For this clone: This sample includes further DNA sequences coding for the same CDR3. The chain combines TRBV7-2 with TRBJ1-3, with 8 bases aligning to TRBD1. This CDR3 region has 16 residues. Per the germline V gene, CDR1 is SGHTA and CDR2 is FQGNSA. The ends lost 2 bases at V and 0 bases at J; junction bases unmatched: 3. Here the CDR3 DNA reads TGTGCCAGCAGCTTAACAGGGGGGAGCTCTGGAAACACCATATATTTT. It encodes CASSLTGGSSGNTIYF.

The genes are TRBV11-2 and TRBJ2-3; tentatively, D is TRBD2 (6 bases). The CDR3 extends over 16 amino acids. Germline V gene sequence: CDR1 SGHAT, CDR2 FQNNGV. V lost 4 bases and J 1 base, leaving 15 bases between the germline ends. For the CDR3, the DNA is TGTGCCAGCAGCTCCAATCGGGGGTTCGGCACAGATACGCAGTATTTT. It translates to CASSSNRGFGTDTQYF.

This rearrangement joins TRBV7-3 to TRBJ2-2; unclear D gene. Trimming took 5 bases from V and 1 from J, leaving 11 bases between them. Germline-derived CDR1 and CDR2 are SGHTA and FQGTGA. CDR3 length: 15 amino acids. The CDR3 loop is CASSKNGKNTGELFF. The CDR3 bases are TGTGCCAGCAGCAAAAATGGGAAGAACACCGGGGAGCTGTTTTTT.

The CDR3 is CASSEAWTSKNIQYF. CDR3 nucleotides: TGTGCCAGCAGTGAAGCGTGGACATCCAAAAACATTCAGTACTTC. The V call is TRBV6-1, the J call TRBJ2-4, with TRBD1 as a possible D gene (5 bases). Looked up from germline, CDR1 is MNHNS and CDR2 is SASEGT. CDR3 size: 15 residues. V gave up 0 bases and J gave up 2 bases, with 8 bases separating them.

V usage is TRBV28 and J usage is TRBJ1-2; no clear D gene. V was cut by 6 bases and J by 4 bases, with 15 bases left in between. This CDR3 comprises 14 residues. Germline V gene sequence: CDR1 MDHEN, CDR2 SYDVKM. The CDR3 bases are TGTGCCAGCAGCTCGTCCGCCCGGGGCTATGGCTACACCTTC. Translated, it gives CASSSSARGYGYTF.

The chain employs TRBV11-3 and TRBJ2-7; D unresolved. The V end was cut by 5 bases, the J end by 0 bases, with 14 bases between. Germline CDR1 reads SGHNT; CDR2 reads YENEEA. The CDR3 consists of 15 residues. The chain's CDR3 is CASSARTGNSYEQYF. CDR3 nucleotides: TGTGCCAGCAGCGCGCGGACGGGTAACTCCTACGAGCAGTACTTC.

This chain joins TRBV5-5 and TRBJ1-6; 12 bases fit TRBD1. Germline lookup yields CDR1 SGHKS and CDR2 YYEKEE (reference sequence). Trimming at V came to 0 bases and at J to 13 bases, leaving 5 bases not matched to a gene. This CDR3 region has 15 residues. CDR3 sequence (DNA): TGTGCCAGCAGCTTGGTTGGGGACAGGGGGCAGCCCCTCCACTTT. This sequence encodes CASSLVGDRGQPLHF. Combining the CDR3 with reference TRBV5-5 and TRBJ1-6 gives the whole variable domain DAGVTQSPTHLIKTRGQQVTLRCSPISGHKSVSWYQQVLGQGPQFIFQYYEKEERGRGNFPDRFSARQFPNYSSELNVNALLLGDSALYLCASSLVGDRGQPLHFGNGTRLTVT.

V gene TRBV6-1 combines with J gene TRBJ2-4; D is ambiguous. The V and J ends lost 1 base and 0 bases respectively, with 4 bases between them. This CDR3 has 14 residues. CDR1 is MNHNS, CDR2 SASEGT, per germline. The CDR3 bases are TGTGCCAGCAGTGAAGGGTTAGCCAAAAACATTCAGTACTTC. Protein sequence: CASSEGLAKNIQYF.

V gene TRBV11-3 combines with J gene TRBJ2-1; D is unclear. V was pared by 3 bases and J by 6 bases, with 12 bases between. CDR1 and CDR2 from the germline V gene are SGHNT and YENEEA. This CDR3 has 14 residues. CDR3 in amino acids: CASSFSGSSNEQFF. The CDR3 region has the DNA TGTGCCAGCAGCTTCTCGGGCAGTTCCAATGAGCAGTTCTTC.

The chain employs TRBV19 and TRBJ2-2; TRBD2 agrees at 8 bases. With V trimmed by 6 bases and J by 1 base, 7 bases remained unmatched. Germline loops: CDR1 LNHDA, CDR2 SQIVND (reference sequence). CDR3 size: 16 residues. CDR3 coding DNA: TGTGCCAGTAGCCGGGGGCTAGCGGGGAACACCGGGGAGCTGTTTTTT. As protein: CASSRGLAGNTGELFF.

The rearrangement joins TRBV18 to TRBJ1-6, with D perhaps TRBD1 (5 bases). Per the germline V gene, CDR1 is KGHSH and CDR2 is LQKENI. V lost 2 bases and J lost 6, with 14 bases in between. There are 16 residues in the CDR3. This CDR3 reads CASSPGSGTSNSPLHF. The CDR3, as DNA: TGTGCCAGCTCACCAGGGTCTGGGACCTCTAATTCACCCCTCCACTTT.

The CDR3: CASSIGGGSYEQYF. The CDR3, as DNA: TGTGCCAGTAGTATAGGGGGCGGGTCCTACGAGCAGTACTTC. The chain couples TRBV19 to TRBJ2-7; the D call may be TRBD1 or TRBD2 (5 bases each). With 1 base removed from V and 1 base from J, the gap between germline ends came to 8 bases. This CDR3 spans 14 amino acids. Looked up from germline, CDR1 is LNHDA and CDR2 is SQIVND (reference sequence).

This chain uses TRBV4-3 with TRBJ1-2, with D possibly TRBD1 on 5 matching bases. V lost 4 bases, J lost 5 bases, and 11 bases lay in between. Germline V gives CDR1 LGHNA, CDR2 YSLEER. The CDR3 extends over 13 amino acids. DNA for the CDR3: TGCGCCAGCAGCCTGCAGGGTGGGTATGGCTACACCTTC. As protein: CASSLQGGYGYTF.

The chain recombines TRBV19 with TRBJ1-5; D is ambiguous. The germline gives CDR1 LNHDA, CDR2 SQIVND (reference sequence). V lost 4 bases and J lost 2, with 6 bases in between. CDR3 length: 13 amino acids. The CDR3 nucleotides read TGTGCCAGTAGTACCCAGGGCAATCAGCCCCAGCATTTT. As protein: CASSTQGNQPQHF.

The rearrangement links TRBV30 to TRBJ2-7; TRBD2 matches at 9 bases. The CDR3 is 15 residues long. Trimming at V came to 0 bases and at J to 9 bases, leaving 12 bases not matched to a gene. Germline values: CDR1 GTSNPN, CDR2 SVGIG (reference sequence). CDR3 protein: CAWSVRGSGGPPQYF. In nucleotides, the CDR3 is TGTGCCTGGAGTGTACGGGGTAGCGGGGGACCACCGCAGTACTTC. The full variable domain, with the rest looked up from reference TRBV30 and TRBJ2-7, is SQTIHQWPATLVQPVGSPLSLECTVEGTSNPNLYWYRQAAGRGLQLLFYSVGIGQISSEVPQNLSASRPQDRQFILSSKKLLLSDSGFYLCAWSVRGSGGPPQYFGPGTRLTVT.

This chain links TRBV11-2 with TRBJ1-4; D is possibly TRBD1 (6 bases). Trimming shortened V by 7 bases and J by 5 bases, and 17 bases separated the two germline ends. This CDR3 contains 15 residues. Germline V gene data show CDR1 as SGHAT and CDR2 as FQNNGV. The DNA for the CDR3 is TGTGCCAGCACCCCTGGCCGGGGGCGGAATGAAAAACTGTTTTTT. The encoded protein is CASTPGRGRNEKLFF.

This chain joins TRBV28 and TRBJ2-3, with D possibly TRBD1 on 6 matching bases. CDR1 and CDR2 (germline): MDHEN, SYDVKM. Trimming took off 8 bases at V and 2 bases at J, with 20 bases between the two ends. This CDR3 contains 16 residues. The CDR3 DNA is TGTGCCAGCTCTACAGTGGTCCAGGGGATCACAGATACGCAGTATTTT. This encodes CASSTVVQGITDTQYF.

This clone was counted only a few times. This chain joins TRBV19 and TRBJ1-2; D gene unclear. Trimming removed 3 bases at V and 4 bases at J, with 9 bases between. The CDR3 is made up of 13 amino acids. Germline CDR1 and CDR2: LNHDA and SQIVND (reference sequence). CDR3 loop: CASSIVNTYGYTF. The CDR3 DNA sequence: TGTGCCAGTAGTATTGTGAACACCTATGGCTACACCTTC.

The rearrangement links TRBV7-2 to TRBJ1-2; D call uncertain. Between the trimmed V and J ends, which lost 5 bases and 9 bases, there was a span of 25 bases. The germline V gene encodes CDR1 SGHTA and CDR2 FQGNSA. The CDR3 contains 16 residues. CDR3 nucleotide sequence: TGTGCCAGCAGCCCCACGGGTGGGTCAAGGCACCGGAGCTACACCTTC. Translated, it gives CASSPTGGSRHRSYTF.

The chain recombines TRBV5-1 with TRBJ1-6, with D perhaps TRBD1 (5 bases). CDR1 and CDR2 from the germline V gene are SGHRS and YFSETQ. CDR3 length: 14 amino acids. V lost 0 bases to trimming and J lost 9 bases, with 10 bases between them. As DNA, the CDR3 is TGCGCCAGCAGCTTGGGGGACGGCGGTTCACCCCTCCACTTT. It translates to CASSLGDGGSPLHF.

V is TRBV7-2 and J is TRBJ2-7, with TRBD1 identical over 9 bases. V shed 3 bases, J shed 7 bases, and the junction held 7 bases outside the gene matches. The germline gives CDR1 SGHTA, CDR2 FQGNSA. This CDR3 is 14 amino acids long. Here the CDR3 DNA reads TGTGCCAGCAGCTTCCCGGACAGGGGAGAGGAGCAGTACTTC. It specifies CASSFPDRGEEQYF.

V is TRBV4-1 and J is TRBJ2-5; D possibly corresponds to TRBD2 (6 bases). The germline CDR1 and CDR2 sequences are MGHRA and YSYEKL. This CDR3 has 14 residues. With 0 bases removed from V and 9 bases from J, the gap between germline ends came to 14 bases. Written as DNA, the CDR3 is TGCGCCAGCAGCCAAGAGGCGGGGCGGACGGCCCAGTACTTC. The encoded protein is CASSQEAGRTAQYF.